The clone carrying this T cell receptor (beta chain) has just a few counts. The data were obtained in a study of T-cell reconstitution after alpha-beta-depleted transplantation in children. Using unique molecular identifiers, the investigators prepared the TCRbeta library. TCRdb re-called the PCR reads with MiXCR, one entry per CDR3 protein. The sample has around 360,000 distinct CDR3 sequences; approximately 10% are singletons. Trimming pared 0 bases from V and 6 bases from J, leaving 8 bases between. The CDR3 spans 14 residues. The sequencing used PBMCs from the stem cell graft donor, collected from the stem cell graft. The sequence was obtained from a human donor who donated a stem cell graft to a child with acute lymphoblastic leukemia. V usage is TRBV12-3 or TRBV12-4 and J usage is TRBJ2-2; D gene unclear. The CDR3 nucleotides are TGTGCCAGCAGTTTAGCGGAGTCCGCCGGGGAGCTGTTTTTT. Protein product: CASSLAESAGELFF.